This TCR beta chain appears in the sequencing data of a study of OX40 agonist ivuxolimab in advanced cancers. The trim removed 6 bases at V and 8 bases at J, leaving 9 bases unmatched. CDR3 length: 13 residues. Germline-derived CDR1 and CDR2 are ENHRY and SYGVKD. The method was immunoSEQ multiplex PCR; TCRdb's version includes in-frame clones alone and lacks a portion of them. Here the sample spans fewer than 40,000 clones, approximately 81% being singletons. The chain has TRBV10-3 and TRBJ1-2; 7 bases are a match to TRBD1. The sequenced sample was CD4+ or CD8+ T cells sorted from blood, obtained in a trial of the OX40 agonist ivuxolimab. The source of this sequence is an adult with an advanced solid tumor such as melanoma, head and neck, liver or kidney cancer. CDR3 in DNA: TGTGCCATCAGCGAATCGACAGGGTTAGGCTACACCTTC. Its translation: CAISESTGLGYTF.